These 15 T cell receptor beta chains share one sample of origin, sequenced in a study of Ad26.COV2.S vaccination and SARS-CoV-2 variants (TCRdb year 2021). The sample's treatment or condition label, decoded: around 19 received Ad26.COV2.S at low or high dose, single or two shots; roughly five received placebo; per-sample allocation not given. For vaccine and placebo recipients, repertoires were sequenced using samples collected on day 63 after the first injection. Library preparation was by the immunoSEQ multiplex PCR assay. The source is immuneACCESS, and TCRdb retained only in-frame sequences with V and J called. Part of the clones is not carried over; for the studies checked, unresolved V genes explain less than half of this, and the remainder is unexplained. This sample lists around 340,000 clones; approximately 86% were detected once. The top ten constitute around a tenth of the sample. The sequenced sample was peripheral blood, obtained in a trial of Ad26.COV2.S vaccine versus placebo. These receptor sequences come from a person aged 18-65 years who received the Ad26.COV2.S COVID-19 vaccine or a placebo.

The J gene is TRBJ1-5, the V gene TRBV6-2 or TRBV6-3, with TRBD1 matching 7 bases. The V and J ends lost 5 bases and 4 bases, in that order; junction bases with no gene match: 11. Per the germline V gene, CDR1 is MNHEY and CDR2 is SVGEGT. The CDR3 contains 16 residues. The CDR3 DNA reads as TGTGCCAGCAGTAAGGTGACAGGGTGGCTGAATCAGCCCCAGCATTTT. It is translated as CASSKVTGWLNQPQHF.

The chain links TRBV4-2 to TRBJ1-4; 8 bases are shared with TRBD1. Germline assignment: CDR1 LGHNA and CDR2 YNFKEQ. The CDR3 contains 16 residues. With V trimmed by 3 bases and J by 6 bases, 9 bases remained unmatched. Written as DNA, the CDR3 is TGTGCCAGCAGCCATCTTGGACAGGGTAGTGATGAAAAACTGTTTTTT. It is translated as CASSHLGQGSDEKLFF.

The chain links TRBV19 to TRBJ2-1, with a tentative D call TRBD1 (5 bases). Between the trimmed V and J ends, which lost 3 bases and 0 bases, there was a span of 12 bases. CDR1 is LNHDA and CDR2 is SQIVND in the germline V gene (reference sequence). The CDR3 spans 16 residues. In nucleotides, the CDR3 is TGTGCCAGTAGTATCGACAGAACGAGCTCCTACAATGAGCAGTTCTTC. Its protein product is CASSIDRTSSYNEQFF.

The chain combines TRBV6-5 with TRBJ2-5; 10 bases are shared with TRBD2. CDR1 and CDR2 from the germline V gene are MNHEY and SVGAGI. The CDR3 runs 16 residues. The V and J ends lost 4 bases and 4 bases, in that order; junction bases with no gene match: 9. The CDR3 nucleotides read TGTGCCAGCAGTTCCCGGGGAGCGGGGGGGGCAGAGACCCAGTACTTC. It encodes CASSSRGAGGAETQYF.

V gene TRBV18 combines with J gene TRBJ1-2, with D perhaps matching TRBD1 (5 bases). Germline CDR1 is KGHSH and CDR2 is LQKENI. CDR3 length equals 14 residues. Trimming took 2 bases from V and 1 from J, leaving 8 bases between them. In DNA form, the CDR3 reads TGTGCCAGCTCACCATCCAGGGATAACTATGGCTACACCTTC. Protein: CASSPSRDNYGYTF. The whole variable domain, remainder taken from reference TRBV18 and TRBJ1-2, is NAGVMQNPRHLVRRRGQEARLRCSPMKGHSHVYWYRQLPEEGLKFMVYLQKENIIDESGMPKERFSAEFPKEGPSILRIQQVVRGDSAAYFCASSPSRDNYGYTFGSGTRLTVV.

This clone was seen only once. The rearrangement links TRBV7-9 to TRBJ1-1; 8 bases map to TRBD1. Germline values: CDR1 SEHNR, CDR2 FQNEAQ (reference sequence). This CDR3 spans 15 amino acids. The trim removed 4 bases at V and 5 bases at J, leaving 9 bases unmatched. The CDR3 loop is CASSSGQGLGTEAFF. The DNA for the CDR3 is TGTGCCAGCAGCTCAGGACAGGGATTGGGAACTGAAGCTTTCTTT.

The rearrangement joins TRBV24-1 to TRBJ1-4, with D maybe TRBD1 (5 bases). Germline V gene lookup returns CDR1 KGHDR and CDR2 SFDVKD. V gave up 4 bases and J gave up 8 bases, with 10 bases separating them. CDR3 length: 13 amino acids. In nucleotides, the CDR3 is TGTGCCACCAGTGACAGGGTGGGGGAAAAACTGTTTTTT. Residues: CATSDRVGEKLFF.

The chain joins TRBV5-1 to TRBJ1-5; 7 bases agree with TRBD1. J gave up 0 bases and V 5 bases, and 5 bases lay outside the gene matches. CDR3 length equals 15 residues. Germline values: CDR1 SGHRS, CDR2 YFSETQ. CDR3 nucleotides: TGCGCCAGCAGACCGGGACAGACTAGCAATCAGCCCCAGCATTTT. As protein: CASRPGQTSNQPQHF.

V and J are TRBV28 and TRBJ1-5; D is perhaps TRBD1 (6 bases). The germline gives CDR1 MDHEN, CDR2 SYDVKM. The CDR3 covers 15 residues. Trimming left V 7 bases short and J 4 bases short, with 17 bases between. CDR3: CASIAEGVLNQPQHF. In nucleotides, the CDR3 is TGTGCCAGCATCGCTGAGGGGGTGCTAAATCAGCCCCAGCATTTT.

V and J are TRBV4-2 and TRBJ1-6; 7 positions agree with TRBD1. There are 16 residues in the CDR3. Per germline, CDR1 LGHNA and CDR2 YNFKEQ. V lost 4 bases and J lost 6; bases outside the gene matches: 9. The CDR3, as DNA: TGTGCCAGCAGCCTAAAACAGGGGATGGGTAATTCACCCCTCCACTTT. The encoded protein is CASSLKQGMGNSPLHF.

CDR3 sequence (DNA): TGTGCCAGCAGCCCAAGACTAGCGGGGGGGAGGGAGCAGTTCTTC. Its protein is CASSPRLAGGREQFF. The chain links TRBV28 to TRBJ2-1; 14 bases match TRBD2. The germline V gene has CDR1 MDHEN and CDR2 SYDVKM. V shed 6 bases, J shed 10 bases, and the junction held 8 bases outside the gene matches. CDR3 length: 15 amino acids.

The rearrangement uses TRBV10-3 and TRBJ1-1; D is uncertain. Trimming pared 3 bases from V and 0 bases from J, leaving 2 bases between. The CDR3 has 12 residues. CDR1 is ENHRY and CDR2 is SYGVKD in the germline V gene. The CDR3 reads CAISDLNTEAFF. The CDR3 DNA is TGTGCCATCAGTGATCTGAACACTGAAGCTTTCTTT.

The CDR3 coding sequence is TGCGCCAGCACAGCAGCGGGAGTGTTTGGGGCCGGGGAGCTGTTTTTT. Protein sequence: CASTAAGVFGAGELFF. The chain couples TRBV5-1 to TRBJ2-2, with 8 bases aligning to TRBD2. This CDR3 comprises 16 residues. Germline lookup yields CDR1 SGHRS and CDR2 YFSETQ. V lost 6 bases to trimming and J lost 6 bases; unmatched junction nucleotides: 13.

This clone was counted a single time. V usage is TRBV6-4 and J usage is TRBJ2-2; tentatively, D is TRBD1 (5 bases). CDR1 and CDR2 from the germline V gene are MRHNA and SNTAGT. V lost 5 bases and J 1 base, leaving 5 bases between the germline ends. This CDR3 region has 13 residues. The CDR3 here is CASSQGNTGELFF. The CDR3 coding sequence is TGTGCCAGCAGTCAGGGGAACACCGGGGAGCTGTTTTTT.

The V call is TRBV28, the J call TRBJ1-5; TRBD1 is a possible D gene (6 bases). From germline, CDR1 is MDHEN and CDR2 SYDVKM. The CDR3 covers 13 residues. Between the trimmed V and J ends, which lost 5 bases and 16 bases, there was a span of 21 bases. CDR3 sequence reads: CASSKEQGLSIHF. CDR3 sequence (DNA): TGTGCCAGCAGTAAAGAACAGGGATTAAGCATCCATTTT.